This T cell receptor (beta chain) was captured by sequencing in a study of blood T cell repertoires in COVID-19. Study at large: Sample material is recorded as cDNA or gDNA derived from T cells, B-cell-depleted T cells, or PBMCs.

The CDR3 is 15 amino acids. Looked up from germline, CDR1 is SGHNT and CDR2 is YENEEA. Germline trimming cut 5 bases from V and 3 bases from J; bases unmatched to any gene: 7. The method was immunoSEQ multiplex PCR; TCRdb's version includes in-frame clones alone and lacks a portion of them. In the table there are over 150,000 clones, around 84% of which are singletons. Enrollees, about 18 to 95 years old, lived in approximately 24 US areas. Sequencing was carried out using PBMCs or T cells enriched from blood (not recorded which). This clonotype was sampled from a woman aged 25-40 years who had recovered from COVID-19. The chain couples TRBV11-3 to TRBJ2-5, with 9 bases aligning to TRBD1. Here the CDR3 DNA reads TGTGCCAGCAGCCCGGGACAGGGAGGTGAAGAGACCCAGTACTTC. Encoded protein: CASSPGQGGEETQYF.